This T cell receptor beta chain was identified during a study of T cells in Graves' hyperthyroidism and ophthalmopathy. This clonotype was seen only a few times. CDR3 length equals 19 residues. In germline, CDR1 is MNHEY, CDR2 SMNVEV (reference sequence). Trimming left V 5 bases short and J 0 bases short, with 23 bases between. TCR beta CDR3 sequences were amplified from RNA transcripts. TCR CDR3 regions were first amplified by RT-PCR with HTBI primers. TCRdb called the multiplex PCR reads again in MiXCR, with one record for every CDR3 protein. The data show 330,000 or so distinct CDR3 sequences, roughly 20% seen once.

Sequencing was performed on blood. The receptor was isolated from a man in his fifties or sixties with Graves' ophthalmopathy. The V gene is TRBV27, the J gene TRBJ2-1; TRBD1 or TRBD2 may be the D gene (5 bases each). CDR3 in amino acids: CASSIGQPAWGSSYNEQFF. The CDR3 DNA follows: TGTGCCAGCAGTATTGGACAACCGGCATGGGGGAGCTCCTACAATGAGCAGTTCTTC.